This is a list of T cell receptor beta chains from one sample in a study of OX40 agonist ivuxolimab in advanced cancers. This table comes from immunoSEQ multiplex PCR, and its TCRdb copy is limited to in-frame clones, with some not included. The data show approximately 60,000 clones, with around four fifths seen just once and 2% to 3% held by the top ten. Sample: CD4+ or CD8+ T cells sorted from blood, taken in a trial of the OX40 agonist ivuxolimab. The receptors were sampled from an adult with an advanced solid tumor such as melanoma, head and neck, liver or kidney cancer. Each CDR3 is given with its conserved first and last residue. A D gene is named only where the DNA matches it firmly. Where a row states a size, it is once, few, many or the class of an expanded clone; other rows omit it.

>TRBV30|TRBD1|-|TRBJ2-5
CACWTGQETQYF
TGTGCCTGTTGGACAGGCCAAGAGACCCAGTACTTC
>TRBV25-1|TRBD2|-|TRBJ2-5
CASNSGSVTQYF
TGTGCCAGCAATAGCGGGAGTGTGACCCAGTACTTC
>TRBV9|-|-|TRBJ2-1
CASSVGVMVNEQFF
TGTGCCAGCAGCGTAGGGGTTATGGTTAATGAGCAGTTCTTC
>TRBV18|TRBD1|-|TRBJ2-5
CASSAGTGEETQYF
TGTGCCAGCTCCGCCGGGACAGGGGAAGAGACCCAGTACTTC
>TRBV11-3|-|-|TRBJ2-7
CASSLVTGYEQYF
TGTGCCAGCAGCTTAGTCACGGGCTACGAGCAGTACTTC
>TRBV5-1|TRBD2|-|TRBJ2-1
CASSSRLAGGYNEQFF
TGCGCCAGCAGCTCCCGACTAGCGGGAGGGTACAATGAGCAGTTCTTC
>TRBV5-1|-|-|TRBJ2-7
CASRPDWTGIYEQYF
TGCGCCAGCAGACCCGATTGGACGGGTATTTACGAGCAGTACTTC
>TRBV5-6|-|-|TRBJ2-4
CASSFSGGNIQYF
TGTGCCAGCAGCTTTTCTGGGGGGAACATTCAGTACTTC
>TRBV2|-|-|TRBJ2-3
CAVGQGTTDTQYF
TGTGCCGTAGGCCAGGGAACAACAGATACGCAGTATTTT
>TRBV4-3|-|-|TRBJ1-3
CASSQDLGLGSGNTIYF
TGCGCCAGCAGCCAAGACCTCGGGCTAGGTTCGGGAAACACCATATATTTT
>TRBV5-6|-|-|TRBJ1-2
CASSSVQPGLYGYTF
TGTGCCAGCAGCTCCGTACAGCCAGGGTTGTATGGCTACACCTTC
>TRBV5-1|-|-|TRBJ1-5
CASSLAAGDQPQHF
TGCGCCAGCAGCTTGGCGGCAGGGGATCAGCCCCAGCATTTT
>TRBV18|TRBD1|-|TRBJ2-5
CASSRDREETQYF
TGTGCCAGCTCACGGGACAGGGAAGAGACCCAGTACTTC
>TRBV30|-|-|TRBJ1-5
CAWSVYRDQPQHF
TGTGCCTGGAGTGTGTACAGGGACCAGCCCCAGCATTTT
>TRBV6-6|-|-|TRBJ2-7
CASRAAVYEQYF
TGTGCCAGCCGGGCGGCGGTCTACGAGCAGTACTTC
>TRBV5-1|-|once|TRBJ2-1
CASSLLAEAYNEQFF
TGCGCCAGCAGCTTGTTGGCAGAGGCCTACAATGAGCAGTTCTTC
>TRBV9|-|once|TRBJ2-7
CASSSSSYEQYF
TGTGCCAGCAGCTCGAGCTCCTACGAGCAGTACTTC
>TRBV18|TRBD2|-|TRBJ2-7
CASSHSPGGNYEQYF
TGTGCCAGCTCACATTCCCCCGGGGGGAATTACGAGCAGTACTTC
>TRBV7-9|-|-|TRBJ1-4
CASSLARGKLFF
TGTGCCAGCAGCTTAGCACGCGGAAAACTGTTTTTT
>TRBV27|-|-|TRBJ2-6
CASSASSGANVLTF
TGTGCCAGCAGTGCCTCATCTGGGGCCAACGTCCTGACTTTC
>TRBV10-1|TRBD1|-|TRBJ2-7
CASSKTGGTYEQYF
TGCGCCAGCAGTAAGACAGGGGGCACCTACGAGCAGTACTTC
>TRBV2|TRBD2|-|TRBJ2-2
CASNLGTSGGEELFF
TGTGCCAGCAACCTTGGGACTAGCGGAGGGGAGGAGCTGTTTTTT
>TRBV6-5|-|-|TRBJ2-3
CASSPAGLPDTQYF
TGTGCCAGCAGTCCTGCAGGGTTGCCAGATACGCAGTATTTT
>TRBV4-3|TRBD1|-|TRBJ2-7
CASSHYRDRGLYEQYF
TGCGCCAGCAGCCATTACCGGGACAGGGGGCTTTACGAGCAGTACTTC
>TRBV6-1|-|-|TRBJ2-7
CASKGRTNSYEQYF
TGTGCCAGCAAAGGACGAACCAACTCCTACGAGCAGTACTTC
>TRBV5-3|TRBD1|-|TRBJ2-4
CARSTGTGEAKNIQYF
TGTGCCAGAAGCACTGGGACAGGGGAGGCCAAAAACATTCAGTACTTC
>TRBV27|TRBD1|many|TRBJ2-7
CASSPGTGASSYEQYF
TGTGCCAGCAGTCCCGGGACAGGGGCGAGCTCCTACGAGCAGTACTTC
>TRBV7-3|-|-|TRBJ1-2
CASSLVLPDGTTNYGYTF
TGTGCCAGCAGCTTAGTTCTTCCGGACGGTACTACTAACTATGGCTACACCTTC
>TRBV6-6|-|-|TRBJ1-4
CASSYGGHRGDEKLFF
TGTGCCAGCAGTTACGGAGGACATAGGGGCGATGAAAAACTGTTTTTT
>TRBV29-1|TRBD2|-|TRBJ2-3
CSVNSGESDTQYF
TGCAGCGTTAATAGCGGGGAATCAGATACGCAGTATTTT
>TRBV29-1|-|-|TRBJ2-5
CSVGQSETQYF
TGCAGCGTTGGACAGTCAGAGACCCAGTACTTC
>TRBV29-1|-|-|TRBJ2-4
CSVREAKNIQYF
TGCAGCGTAAGGGAGGCCAAAAACATTCAGTACTTC
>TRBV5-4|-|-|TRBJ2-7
CASSLFAGYEQYF
TGTGCCAGCAGCTTGTTCGCCGGATACGAGCAGTACTTC